The next 32 T cell receptor beta chains were all read from a single sample in a study of T cells after yellow fever vaccination. TCRdb re-derived calls from the 5' RACE reads in MiXCR, one entry per CDR3 protein. The sample holds 620,000 or so distinct CDR3 sequences, approximately 16% seen once. The material was PBMCs, obtained 5 days after the first yellow fever vaccination. Receptors originate from a man between 18 and 29 years old who received the YFV17D yellow fever vaccine.

The CDR3 sequence is CASSLGPSRGETQYF. The CDR3 nucleotides read TGTGCCAGCAGTTTAGGGCCATCCCGGGGGGAGACCCAGTACTTC. The chain carries TRBV28 and TRBJ2-5; TRBD2 might be the D (6 bases). V was cut by 2 bases and J by 5 bases, with 15 bases left in between. Germline CDR1 MDHEN, CDR2 SYDVKM. The CDR3 is made up of 15 amino acids.

This chain links TRBV19 with TRBJ2-5; D possibly corresponds to TRBD1 (6 bases). The V and J ends lost 7 bases and 4 bases respectively, with 13 bases between them. Germline V gene sequence: CDR1 LNHDA, CDR2 SQIVND (reference sequence). The CDR3 covers 13 residues. The CDR3 here is CASTSRTAETQYF. CDR3 nucleotide sequence: TGTGCCAGTACCTCCCGGACAGCAGAGACCCAGTACTTC.

This clonotype was recorded many times. The CDR3, as DNA: TGCAGCGTTGTCACAAGCTCCACGGGCCTTGAAGCTTTCTTT. Translating it yields CSVVTSSTGLEAFF. The chain recombines TRBV29-1 with TRBJ1-1; D remains unclear. This CDR3 has 14 residues. Per germline, CDR1 SQVTM and CDR2 ANQGSEA. V was cut by 4 bases and J by 7 bases, with 19 bases left in between.

This clonotype was picked up a small number of times. The junction departs from germline at one end; a sequencing error may be responsible. The CDR3 is CCAREGSTHYEQYF. As DNA, the CDR3 is TGCTGTGCTAGAGAAGGGTCCACACACTACGAGCAGTACTTC. The rearrangement uses TRBV20-1 and TRBJ2-7; D remains unclear. The germline V gene encodes CDR1 DFQATT and CDR2 SNEGSKA (reference sequence). This CDR3 region has 14 residues.

Only a few counts were recorded for this clonotype. This rearrangement joins TRBV20-1 to TRBJ2-3, with 12 bases that match TRBD2. The ends lost 4 bases at V and 3 bases at J; junction bases unmatched: 5. Germline V gives CDR1 DFQATT, CDR2 SNEGSKA (reference sequence). This CDR3 has 15 residues. In nucleotides, the CDR3 is TGCAGTGCTAACCCTAGCGGGGGGGGTACAGATACGCAGTATTTT. It translates to CSANPSGGGTDTQYF.

The J gene is TRBJ2-2, the V gene TRBV5-6; maybe TRBD2 (5 bases). Germline V gives CDR1 SGHDT, CDR2 YYEEEE. CDR3 length equals 17 residues. With 4 bases removed from V and 5 bases from J, the gap between germline ends came to 21 bases. In DNA form, the CDR3 reads TGTGCCAGCAGCCCCACCGAGGGCCGGACGTGGACCGGGGAGCTGTTTTTT. Protein: CASSPTEGRTWTGELFF.

A word on this clonotype: At one end the junction does not follow the germline gene, possibly because of a read error. The chain is built from TRBV2 and TRBJ2-5, with D perhaps assigned TRBD1 or TRBD2 (6 bases each). This CDR3 spans 14 amino acids. The V gene's germline CDR1 is SNHLY and CDR2 FYNNEI. The CDR3 DNA reads TGTGCCAGCGTTAGGGGGGTTGGAGGGGAGACCCAGCACTTC. It codes for CASVRGVGGETQHF. Drawing the rest from reference TRBV2 and TRBJ2-5, the complete variable domain is EPEVTQTPSHQVTQMGQEVILRCVPISNHLYFYWYRQILGQKVEFLVSFYNNEISEKSEIFDDQFSVERPDGSNFTLKIRSTKLEDSAMYFCASVRGVGGETQHFGPGTRLLVL.

This chain links TRBV5-1 with TRBJ1-1, with D maybe TRBD1 (5 bases). The V end was cut by 0 bases, the J end by 2 bases, with 14 bases between. The CDR3 has 16 amino acids. CDR1 is SGHRS and CDR2 is YFSETQ in the germline V gene. CDR3 sequence (DNA): TGCGCCAGCAGCTTGGAGACGACGGGGGTTAACACTGAAGCTTTCTTT. This gives the protein CASSLETTGVNTEAFF. The full variable domain, its missing parts supplied by reference TRBV5-1 and TRBJ1-1, is KAGVTQTPRYLIKTRGQQVTLSCSPISGHRSVSWYQQTPGQGLQFLFEYFSETQRNKGNFPGRFSGRQFSNSRSEMNVSTLELGDSALYLCASSLETTGVNTEAFFGQGTRLTVV.

The chain employs TRBV4-2 and TRBJ1-6, with D unclear. There are 16 residues in the CDR3. Germline V gene sequence: CDR1 LGHNA, CDR2 YNFKEQ. V was pared by 5 bases and J by 7 bases, with 18 bases between. The CDR3 region has the DNA TGTGCCAGCAGCGAAGTTGGAATTCGGGGAAATTCACCCCTCCACTTT. Translating gives CASSEVGIRGNSPLHF.

In its sample, this clonotype was seen a few times. This chain links TRBV5-8 with TRBJ2-3, with unresolved D. CDR1 is SGHTS, CDR2 YDEGEE, per germline. V was pared by 4 bases and J by 4 bases, with 10 bases between. The CDR3 spans 13 residues. CDR3 in DNA: TGTGCCAGCAGCGGCGACTGGGCAGATACGCAGTATTTT. Its translation is CASSGDWADTQYF.

This clonotype was detected a few times. The V gene is TRBV5-1, the J gene TRBJ2-5; D tentatively reads TRBD1 or TRBD2 (6 bases each). This CDR3 spans 14 amino acids. The V end was cut by 4 bases, the J end by 5 bases, with 15 bases between. Germline CDR1 SGHRS, CDR2 YFSETQ. The CDR3 DNA is TGCGCCAGCAGCCCGGTGGGGGGCTGGGAGACCCAGTACTTC. Protein sequence: CASSPVGGWETQYF.

Ten or more counts support this clonotype. The chain couples TRBV5-6 to TRBJ1-5; 8 bases map to TRBD1. There are 15 residues in the CDR3. From germline, CDR1 is SGHDT and CDR2 YYEEEE. J lost 7 bases, V lost 1 base, and 7 bases had no gene match. The CDR3 spells CASSLLSRGQQPQHF. Written as DNA, the CDR3 is TGTGCCAGCAGCTTGCTGTCCAGGGGGCAACAGCCCCAGCATTTT.

The rearrangement links TRBV27 to TRBJ2-3; D gene unclear. With 5 bases removed from V and 6 bases from J, the gap between germline ends came to 15 bases. The germline gives CDR1 MNHEY, CDR2 SMNVEV (reference sequence). The CDR3 contains 14 residues. CDR3 sequence reads: CASSRKTFVDTQYF. The CDR3 nucleotides read TGTGCCAGCAGTAGGAAGACCTTTGTGGATACGCAGTATTTT.

This clonotype has just a few counts. The chain links TRBV20-1 to TRBJ2-5; TRBD2 matches at 9 bases. V dropped 5 bases and J dropped 3; count of bases not matched to a gene: 10. The CDR3 extends over 15 amino acids. Germline V gene data show CDR1 as DFQATT and CDR2 as SNEGSKA (reference sequence). The CDR3: CSAPPRASGEETQYF. The CDR3 DNA sequence: TGCAGTGCTCCCCCTAGAGCTAGCGGGGAAGAGACCCAGTACTTC.

The chain links TRBV2 to TRBJ1-1; D is ambiguous. The CDR3 has 15 residues. In germline, CDR1 is SNHLY, CDR2 FYNNEI. Trimming took off 2 bases at V and 4 bases at J, with 14 bases between the two ends. CDR3 in DNA: TGTGCCAGCAGTGAAATCTATGGCAGCGGCACTGAAGCTTTCTTT. It yields the protein CASSEIYGSGTEAFF.

The rearrangement links TRBV10-3 to TRBJ2-3, with 9 bases lining up with TRBD2. V was pared by 7 bases and J by 0 bases, with 5 bases of the junction left unmatched. CDR3 length: 15 residues. Germline CDR1 and CDR2: ENHRY and SYGVKD. The DNA for the CDR3 is TGTGCCATCACCTCCCTAGCGGGGAGCACAGATACGCAGTATTTT. This encodes CAITSLAGSTDTQYF.

This clonotype was found a few times. The CDR3 nucleotides are TGTGCCAGTAGCCCACAGGGTCTGGTGGGAGCTGAAGCTTTCTTT. This translates into CASSPQGLVGAEAFF. The V call is TRBV19, the J call TRBJ1-1, with a tentative D call TRBD1 (6 bases). CDR3 length: 15 residues. V dropped 6 bases and J dropped 6 bases, with 20 bases sitting between them. Germline V gene lookup returns CDR1 LNHDA and CDR2 SQIVND (reference sequence). The whole variable domain, filled in from reference TRBV19 and TRBJ1-1, reads DGGITQSPKYLFRKEGQNVTLSCEQNLNHDAMYWYRQDPGQGLRLIYYSQIVNDFQKGDIAEGYSVSREKKESFPLTVTSAQKNPTAFYLCASSPQGLVGAEAFFGQGTRLTVV.

The rearrangement joins TRBV9 to TRBJ1-5; D gene unclear. The CDR3 is 15 amino acids. With 0 bases removed from V and 5 bases from J, the gap between germline ends came to 12 bases. From germline, CDR1 is SGDLS and CDR2 YYNGEE. CDR3 in DNA: TGTGCCAGCAGCGTAGGGCCGAACGAAGATCAGCCCCAGCATTTT. Translation gives CASSVGPNEDQPQHF.

The V call is TRBV6-1, the J call TRBJ1-6; D is unclear. Germline V gene lookup returns CDR1 MNHNS and CDR2 SASEGT. This CDR3 is built from 15 residues. V lost 6 bases, J lost 0 bases, and 9 bases lay in between. The CDR3 DNA sequence: TGTGCCAGCAGGTCCGCCGACTCCTATAATTCACCCCTCCACTTT. Protein product: CASRSADSYNSPLHF.

The chain carries TRBV4-1 and TRBJ1-6, with no clear D. Trimming took off 1 base at V and 14 bases at J, with 12 bases between the two ends. The CDR3 is 13 amino acids. Per germline, CDR1 MGHRA and CDR2 YSYEKL. The CDR3, as DNA: TGCGCCAGCAGCCAAGGCCCGTTTCTGGCCCTCCACTTT. Its translation is CASSQGPFLALHF.

This clonotype was picked up many times. A junction boundary mismatches the germline segment, possibly from a read error. DNA for the CDR3: TGTGCCAGCAGCCCGGGGGCGGGGGAGCAGTACTTC. Residues: CASSPGAGEQYF. The chain joins TRBV4-3 to TRBJ2-7; D may correspond to TRBD1 or TRBD2 (6 bases each). Germline V lookup: CDR1 LGHNA, CDR2 YSLEER. There are 12 residues in the CDR3.

The chain joins TRBV5-1 to TRBJ2-3; no reliable D call. The CDR3 totals 15 residues. Trimming stripped 6 bases from V and 2 bases from J, with 16 bases between. Germline CDR1 SGHRS, CDR2 YFSETQ. Written as DNA, the CDR3 is TGCGCCAGCAAGGTGACCGGAGAGACCACAGATACGCAGTATTTT. This gives the protein CASKVTGETTDTQYF.

This clonotype was counted a few times. This chain joins TRBV4-1 and TRBJ1-2; D remains unclear. Trimming left V 0 bases short and J 8 bases short, with 13 bases between. Germline lookup yields CDR1 MGHRA and CDR2 YSYEKL. The CDR3 contains 14 residues. The CDR3, as DNA: TGCGCCAGCAGCCAAGATTTTCGAGGGAGCGGCTACACCTTC. Protein sequence: CASSQDFRGSGYTF.

V and J are TRBV6-1 and TRBJ2-3; 9 nucleotides line up with TRBD1. V was pared by 6 bases and J by 4 bases, with 8 bases of the junction left unmatched. Germline V gives CDR1 MNHNS, CDR2 SASEGT. This CDR3 comprises 15 residues. The CDR3 loop is CASRQTGGSADTQYF. Here the CDR3 DNA reads TGTGCCAGCAGACAGACAGGGGGGTCCGCAGATACGCAGTATTTT.

V usage is TRBV5-1 and J usage is TRBJ1-1, with D possibly being TRBD1 (5 bases). The CDR3 covers 14 residues. V was trimmed by 0 bases and J by 3 bases, leaving 9 bases between them. Germline V CDR1 and CDR2: SGHRS, YFSETQ. Written as DNA, the CDR3 is TGCGCCAGCAGCTTGGTCCCGGGGGACACTGAAGCTTTCTTT. It translates to CASSLVPGDTEAFF. Full variable domain (remainder filled in from reference TRBV5-1 and TRBJ1-1): KAGVTQTPRYLIKTRGQQVTLSCSPISGHRSVSWYQQTPGQGLQFLFEYFSETQRNKGNFPGRFSGRQFSNSRSEMNVSTLELGDSALYLCASSLVPGDTEAFFGQGTRLTVV.

This clonotype was counted only a few times. V and J are TRBV23-1 and TRBJ2-2; a weak D match, TRBD1 (5 bases). TRBV23-1 is filed as an ORF, its function uncertain. The CDR3 is 17 amino acids. V was clipped by 0 bases and J by 0 bases, with 11 bases between them. CDR3 nucleotide sequence: TGCGCCAGCAGTCAATCAACACCGACAGCGAACACCGGGGAGCTGTTTTTT. This encodes CASSQSTPTANTGELFF.

A few counts support this clonotype. The rearrangement joins TRBV4-1 to TRBJ1-2; D unclear. This CDR3 is built from 14 residues. The ends were cut back, 2 bases at V and 8 bases at J, with 15 bases in the middle. Per the germline V gene, CDR1 is MGHRA and CDR2 is YSYEKL. CDR3 in amino acids: CASSQRMEKRGYTF. As DNA, the CDR3 is TGCGCCAGCAGCCAAAGGATGGAGAAACGGGGCTACACCTTC.

The rearrangement links TRBV10-3 to TRBJ1-2; 8 nucleotides agree with TRBD1. The V gene's germline CDR1 is ENHRY and CDR2 SYGVKD. V was pared by 7 bases and J by 3 bases, with 10 bases of the junction left unmatched. CDR3 size: 15 residues. CDR3 DNA sequence: TGTGCCATCACCCAAGACAGGGGCGCTTACTATGGCTACACCTTC. Its protein product is CAITQDRGAYYGYTF.

V usage is TRBV6-1 and J usage is TRBJ2-1; the D call may be TRBD1 or TRBD2 (5 bases each). CDR1 MNHNS and CDR2 SASEGT come from the germline V gene. This CDR3 contains 14 residues. The V end was cut by 10 bases, the J end by 2 bases, with 15 bases between. The DNA for the CDR3 is TGTGCCACCAGGGACCAATCTACCTACAATGAGCAGTTCTTC. It encodes CATRDQSTYNEQFF.

V is TRBV5-8 and J is TRBJ1-5, with TRBD1 matching over 9 bases. The CDR3 has 16 amino acids. After removal of 2 bases from V and 5 bases from J, the junction contained 8 bases not matched to a gene. The germline V gene encodes CDR1 SGHTS and CDR2 YDEGEE. The CDR3 coding sequence is TGTGCCAGCAGCTTAGATACAGGGGGCCGAGATCAGCCCCAGCATTTT. As protein: CASSLDTGGRDQPQHF.

J is TRBJ2-2 and V is TRBV12-5, with D uncertain. V was shortened by 3 bases and J by 6 bases, with 8 bases between the two germline ends. The germline V gene encodes CDR1 LGHNT and CDR2 FRNRAP. The CDR3 totals 13 residues. The CDR3 region is CASGFKGSGELFF. CDR3 bases: TGTGCTAGTGGTTTCAAGGGCTCCGGGGAGCTGTTTTTT.

The genes are TRBV7-2 and TRBJ2-7; TRBD1 matches 7 bases. Germline values: CDR1 SGHTA, CDR2 FQGNSA. The CDR3 has 13 residues. With 1 base clipped from V and 6 bases from J, the junction kept 3 bases outside the gene matches. CDR3 nucleotide sequence: TGTGCCAGCAGCTTAGATAGGGGGCGCGAGCAGTACTTC. This translates into CASSLDRGREQYF.